These 24 T cell receptor beta chains share one sample of origin, sequenced in a study of T cells expressing NK-cell markers. TCRdb re-called the 5' RACE reads and gives one entry per CDR3 protein, without DNA. This sample carries about 370,000 distinct CDR3 sequences, with roughly 10% going to the ten biggest clones. The material sequenced was blood T cells: a sorted CD56 or NKG2C T cell subset, CD4+ or CD8+ T cells, or bulk PBMC T cells (not recorded which). These receptors were collected from a woman aged 45 to 65 in good health.

CDR3 in amino acids: CATSRGFGGSSYEQYF. V gene TRBV15 combines with J gene TRBJ2-7. Germline CDR1 LNHNV, CDR2 YYDKDF (reference sequence). CDR3 length: 16 residues.

The chain recombines TRBV12-3 or TRBV12-4 with TRBJ2-7; TCRdb's assignment of TRBD2 cannot be checked, as there is no DNA. The CDR3 runs 14 residues. CDR3 amino acids: CASSDPSGSREQYF.

The chain carries TRBV10-1 and TRBJ1-1. Germline V gene lookup returns CDR1 WNHNN and CDR2 SYGVQD (reference sequence). The length of the CDR3 is 13 residues. The chain's CDR3 is CASSEGGLAEAFF.

The chain has TRBV29-1 and TRBJ2-1; absent DNA, TCRdb's TRBD2 call cannot be checked. CDR3 length: 15 amino acids. Germline V lookup: CDR1 SQVTM, CDR2 ANQGSEA. CDR3 in amino acids: CSAQGTSGIEDEQFF.

V and J are TRBV20-1 and TRBJ1-1; without DNA, the TCRdb call of TRBD1 cannot be checked. The germline V gene has CDR1 DFQATT and CDR2 SNEGSKA (reference sequence). There are 17 residues in the CDR3. The CDR3 is CSARDPWTTPGNTEAFF.

This chain joins TRBV6-5 and TRBJ1-5. The CDR3 covers 17 residues. Germline V CDR1 and CDR2: MNHEY, SVGAGI. The CDR3 protein is CASSYSNPVYSNQPQHF.

This chain links TRBV5-1 with TRBJ2-1; TCRdb outputs TRBD2, but without DNA this stays unchecked. There are 15 residues in the CDR3. Germline values: CDR1 SGHRS, CDR2 YFSETQ. CDR3 in amino acids: CASNGLGGAYNEQFF. The full variable domain, completed using reference TRBV5-1 and TRBJ2-1, is KAGVTQTPRYLIKTRGQQVTLSCSPISGHRSVSWYQQTPGQGLQFLFEYFSETQRNKGNFPGRFSGRQFSNSRSEMNVSTLELGDSALYLCASNGLGGAYNEQFFGPGTRLTVL.

The chain uses TRBV4-1 and TRBJ1-5; TCRdb names TRBD1, which stays unverified in the absence of DNA. This CDR3 comprises 16 residues. CDR1 is MGHRA and CDR2 is YSYEKL in the germline V gene. CDR3 sequence reads: CASSQDRTVSNQPQHF.

V usage is TRBV12-3 or TRBV12-4 and J usage is TRBJ2-3; TCRdb names TRBD2, which stays unverified in the absence of DNA. The CDR3 spans 15 residues. The CDR3 is CASSQTSGMTDTQYF.

The chain links TRBV20-1 to TRBJ2-1; TCRdb gives TRBD2 as the D gene, but with no DNA this cannot be confirmed. CDR1 and CDR2 from the germline V gene are DFQATT and SNEGSKA (reference sequence). This CDR3 spans 16 amino acids. CDR3 sequence: CSARDPTSASYNEQFF.

This sequence joins TRBV12-3 or TRBV12-4 and TRBJ2-1; TCRdb lists TRBD2, though no DNA is available to test this call. The CDR3 spans 14 residues. The chain's CDR3 is CASRAGTSRGEQFF.

V gene TRBV3-1 combines with J gene TRBJ2-7; TCRdb selects TRBD2, and the lack of DNA leaves this call unchecked. This CDR3 region has 14 residues. The germline gives CDR1 LGHDT, CDR2 YNNKEL (reference sequence). This CDR3 is CASSQDPSGREQYF.

The gene calls are TRBV21-1 and TRBJ1-5; TCRdb designates TRBD1, a call that cannot be tested without DNA. TRBV21-1 represents a pseudogene. The CDR3 consists of 13 residues. This CDR3 is CAKQGASNQPQHF.

The chain has TRBV18 and TRBJ2-1. Germline CDR1 KGHSH, CDR2 LQKENI. The CDR3 is made up of 14 amino acids. This CDR3 reads CASSPPLGYNEQFF.

The chain combines TRBV5-5 with TRBJ2-2; the TCRdb call, TRBD1, lacks DNA for checking. The CDR3 runs 17 residues. Germline CDR1 reads SGHKS; CDR2 reads YYEKEE (reference sequence). This chain's CDR3 is CASSHGLGVVVTGELFF.

The genes are TRBV3-1 and TRBJ2-7. Germline V gene lookup returns CDR1 LGHDT and CDR2 YNNKEL (reference sequence). This CDR3 contains 15 residues. The CDR3: CASSQQAVGSYEQYF.

This chain connects TRBV10-1 to TRBJ2-3. Germline CDR1 reads WNHNN; CDR2 reads SYGVQD (reference sequence). The CDR3 is 13 amino acids. CDR3 in amino acids: CASMRDGTDTQYF.

This chain uses TRBV24-1 with TRBJ2-3; TCRdb names TRBD1, which stays unverified in the absence of DNA. The germline V gene encodes CDR1 KGHDR and CDR2 SFDVKD. The CDR3 is 13 residues long. CDR3 region: CATSQPGTDTQYF.

This chain uses TRBV5-1 with TRBJ2-2; the D call from TCRdb, TRBD2, cannot be confirmed without DNA. CDR3 size: 17 residues. CDR1 and CDR2 from the germline V gene are SGHRS and YFSETQ. Here the CDR3 reads CASSTGLAGENTGELFF.

The chain uses TRBV12-3 or TRBV12-4 and TRBJ1-1; absent DNA, TCRdb's TRBD1 call cannot be checked. The length of the CDR3 is 14 residues. The CDR3 sequence: CASSSGQGITEAFF.

The V gene is TRBV5-5, the J gene TRBJ2-2; TCRdb's D call, TRBD1, is unchecked because there is no DNA. The V gene's germline CDR1 is SGHKS and CDR2 YYEKEE (reference sequence). The CDR3 covers 17 residues. The CDR3 sequence is CASSFRDRQFNTGELFF.

This chain connects TRBV7-2 to TRBJ2-5; the TRBD1 assignment by TCRdb is unverifiable without DNA. CDR1 and CDR2 from the germline V gene are SGHTA and FQGNSA. The length of the CDR3 is 15 residues. This chain's CDR3 is CASSAYSLPGETQYF.

This chain links TRBV12-3 or TRBV12-4 with TRBJ2-5; lacking DNA, the TRBD1 call made by TCRdb goes unchecked. The CDR3 runs to 16 residues. CDR3 protein: CASSLGTGFRSETQYF.

This chain links TRBV18 with TRBJ1-6; TCRdb's D call of TRBD1 is untestable without DNA. The length of the CDR3 is 14 residues. In germline, CDR1 is KGHSH, CDR2 LQKENI. CDR3 in amino acids: CASSPGTDNSPLHF.